These T cell receptor beta chains were read from a single sample in a study of blood T cell repertoires in COVID-19. The table came from immunoSEQ multiplex PCR; TCRdb's copy has only in-frame clones and leaves some out. The sample lists 150,000 or so clones; more than 85% were seen once. Input material: peripheral blood. Source of these receptors: a man between 18 and 29 years old with acute or convalescent COVID-19. CDR3s include the opening cysteine and the closing phenylalanine or tryptophan. D genes are given only for firm matches. Clone size, where shown, is once, few, many, or a class for clones that have expanded.

clone size | J gene | V gene | D gene | CDR3 protein | CDR3 DNA
NA | TRBJ1-6 | TRBV9 | NA | CASSVASQANSPLHF | TGTGCCAGCAGCGTAGCCTCCCAGGCAAATTCACCCCTCCACTTT
NA | TRBJ1-5 | TRBV10-3 | TRBD1 | CAISAGDRDRQPQHF | TGTGCCATCAGTGCGGGGGACAGGGATCGACAGCCCCAGCATTTT
NA | TRBJ1-2 | TRBV6-4 | NA | CASSDRGSGYTF | TGTGCCAGCAGTGACCGAGGGTCGGGCTACACCTTC
NA | TRBJ2-6 | TRBV29-1 | NA | CSVDSGDTGANVLTF | TGCAGCGTTGATTCAGGGGATACGGGGGCCAACGTCCTGACTTTC
NA | TRBJ1-5 | TRBV19 | NA | CASTYNLVSGANNQPQHF | TGTGCCAGTACCTACAATCTAGTATCAGGGGCGAATAATCAGCCCCAGCATTTT
NA | TRBJ2-5 | TRBV10-1 | TRBD2 | CASSRTSGGEEETQYF | TGCGCCAGCAGTAGGACTAGCGGGGGGGAAGAAGAGACCCAGTACTTC
NA | TRBJ2-3 | TRBV7-2 | TRBD2 | CASSVGLAGKKDTQYF | TGTGCCAGCAGCGTCGGACTAGCGGGGAAGAAAGATACGCAGTATTTT
NA | TRBJ2-5 | TRBV7-2 | NA | CASSLGLGGFQETQYF | TGTGCCAGCAGCTTAGGTCTTGGGGGGTTCCAAGAGACCCAGTACTTC
NA | TRBJ2-7 | TRBV24-1 | TRBD1 | CATSDDRDKQYF | TGTGCCACCAGTGATGACAGGGACAAGCAGTACTTC
NA | TRBJ2-1 | TRBV6-5 | TRBD2 | CASSSLAGGLNEQFF | TGTGCCAGCAGTTCACTAGCGGGGGGGCTAAATGAGCAGTTCTTC
NA | TRBJ2-7 | TRBV4-1 | TRBD1 | CASSWGQTYEQYF | TGCGCCAGCAGCTGGGGACAGACCTACGAGCAGTACTTC
NA | TRBJ1-1 | TRBV2 | NA | CASRVRLTEAFF | TGTGCCAGCAGGGTGCGTCTCACTGAAGCTTTCTTT
once | TRBJ1-6 | TRBV27 | NA | CASSLGQTNSPLHF | TGTGCCAGCAGTTTAGGGCAGACCAATTCACCCCTCCACTTT
NA | TRBJ1-1 | TRBV3-1/TRBV3-2 | NA | CASSQGGGHNTEAFF | TGTGCCAGCAGCCAAGGGGGCGGACACAACACTGAAGCTTTCTTT
NA | TRBJ1-2 | TRBV29-1 | NA | CSAVGRQSYGYTF | TGCAGCGCCGTAGGTAGACAGAGCTATGGCTACACCTTC
NA | TRBJ2-5 | TRBV14 | NA | CASSQENGLRETQYF | TGTGCCAGCAGCCAAGAAAACGGACTAAGAGAGACCCAGTACTTC
NA | TRBJ2-3 | TRBV10-1 | TRBD2 | CASSESEGLGSDTQYF | TGCGCCAGCAGTGAGTCCGAGGGACTAGGGTCAGATACGCAGTATTTT
once | TRBJ1-4 | TRBV5-4 | TRBD1 | CASSRTGATNEKLFF | TGTGCCAGCAGCAGAACAGGGGCTACTAATGAAAAACTGTTTTTT
NA | TRBJ1-6 | TRBV27 | NA | CASSLVGTTYNSPLHF | TGTGCCAGCAGTTTAGTCGGGACAACCTATAATTCACCCCTCCACTTT
once | TRBJ2-1 | TRBV7-9 | TRBD1 | CASSLGYGQGAYNEQFF | TGTGCCAGCAGCCTTGGTTATGGACAGGGGGCTTACAATGAGCAGTTCTTC
NA | TRBJ2-3 | TRBV6-5 | NA | CASWGAGFGDTQYF | TGTGCCTCTTGGGGAGCGGGTTTCGGGGATACGCAGTATTTT
once | TRBJ2-2 | TRBV7-8 | TRBD1 | CASEPLTGRPGELFF | TGTGCCAGCGAACCCTTGACAGGGCGACCCGGGGAGCTGTTTTTT
NA | TRBJ2-7 | TRBV14 | TRBD1 | CASSQRDSGSYEQYF | TGTGCCAGCAGCCAACGGGACAGTGGGTCCTACGAGCAGTACTTC
NA | TRBJ2-2 | TRBV5-1 | NA | CATREAGGVTGELFF | TGCGCCACCAGGGAGGCCGGGGGTGTCACCGGGGAGCTGTTTTTT
NA | TRBJ1-3 | TRBV4-1 | TRBD1 | CASSLGQGSGNTIYF | TGCGCCAGCAGTCTCGGACAGGGCTCAGGAAACACCATATATTTT
NA | TRBJ2-4 | TRBV7-8 | TRBD1 | CASSQTRTGAGKNIQYF | TGTGCCAGCAGCCAGACCCGGACAGGGGCGGGCAAAAACATTCAGTACTTC
NA | TRBJ2-1 | TRBV9 | NA | CASSRTGEHNEQFF | TGTGCCAGCAGCCGGACGGGGGAACACAATGAGCAGTTCTTC
NA | TRBJ1-6 | TRBV29-1 | NA | CSVEDFVGGSYNSPLHF | TGCAGCGTTGAAGATTTCGTGGGGGGCTCCTATAATTCACCCCTCCACTTT
NA | TRBJ2-5 | TRBV19 | TRBD1 | CASSTQQGAVETQYF | TGTGCCAGTAGTACTCAACAGGGGGCAGTGGAGACCCAGTACTTC
NA | TRBJ2-3 | TRBV7-2 | NA | CASSLGAGLVTDTQYF | TGTGCCAGCAGCTTAGGGGCAGGATTAGTAACAGATACGCAGTATTTT
NA | TRBJ1-5 | TRBV6-6 | NA | CASTGTFTSNQPQHF | TGTGCCAGCACCGGGACATTCACTAGCAATCAGCCCCAGCATTTT
NA | TRBJ1-2 | TRBV9 | TRBD1 | CASTGDRGHYGYTF | TGTGCCAGCACGGGCGACAGGGGTCACTATGGCTACACCTTC
NA | TRBJ2-4 | TRBV30 | NA | CAWSGIKNIQYF | TGTGCCTGGAGCGGTATTAAAAACATTCAGTACTTC
once | TRBJ2-7 | TRBV9 | TRBD1 | CASSVGQGVDSYEQYF | TGTGCCAGCAGCGTAGGACAGGGGGTCGACTCCTACGAGCAGTACTTC
NA | TRBJ1-2 | TRBV20-1 | TRBD1 | CSASMGQSSLFNYGYTF | TGCAGTGCTAGTATGGGACAGAGTTCTCTTTTCAACTATGGCTACACCTTC
NA | TRBJ1-5 | TRBV19 | TRBD1 | CASSGRDREGSNQPQHF | TGTGCCAGTAGTGGCCGGGACAGGGAAGGGAGCAATCAGCCCCAGCATTTT
NA | TRBJ2-1 | TRBV7-3 | TRBD2 | CASSLIVAGVNEQFF | TGTGCCAGCAGCTTAATAGTAGCGGGGGTCAATGAGCAGTTCTTC
NA | TRBJ2-7 | TRBV10-1 | NA | CASSGGQTYEQYF | TGCGCCAGCAGCGGCGGACAAACCTACGAGCAGTACTTC
NA | TRBJ2-7 | TRBV11-2 | NA | CASSLTATSYEQYF | TGTGCCAGCAGCCTTACAGCTACTTCCTACGAGCAGTACTTC
once | TRBJ2-3 | TRBV5-1 | TRBD2 | CASSSGTSGGATQYF | TGCGCCAGCAGCTCAGGGACTAGCGGGGGGGCGACGCAGTATTTT
few | TRBJ1-6 | TRBV30 | TRBD1 | CAWKGQGIISPLHF | TGTGCCTGGAAAGGACAGGGGATCATTTCACCCCTCCACTTT
NA | TRBJ2-2 | TRBV5-1 | TRBD2 | CASSFAGGNTGELFF | TGCGCCAGCAGCTTTGCGGGGGGGAACACCGGGGAGCTGTTTTTT
few | TRBJ1-2 | TRBV11-2 | NA | CASSPLSAQERYGYTF | TGTGCCAGCAGCCCCCTGAGCGCGCAAGAGCGATATGGCTACACCTTC
NA | TRBJ1-2 | TRBV5-4 | NA | CASSFYRTETGYTF | TGTGCCAGCAGCTTTTACCGGACAGAAACTGGCTACACCTTC
NA | TRBJ1-6 | TRBV9 | NA | CASSATGANSPLHF | TGTGCCAGCAGCGCGACGGGTGCCAATTCACCCCTCCACTTT
few | TRBJ2-7 | TRBV7-9 | NA | CASSLSLQVPYEQYF | TGTGCCAGCAGCTTAAGTTTACAGGTCCCCTACGAGCAGTACTTC
NA | TRBJ2-3 | TRBV28 | NA | CASSLSPGLFPDTQYF | TGTGCCAGCAGTTTATCACCAGGGCTCTTCCCAGATACGCAGTATTTT
NA | TRBJ1-2 | TRBV6-5 | NA | CASSYGRGNYGYTF | TGTGCCAGCAGTTACGGGAGGGGAAACTATGGCTACACCTTC
NA | TRBJ1-1 | TRBV3-1/TRBV3-2 | NA | CASSQGSQGSTEAFF | TGTGCCAGCAGCCAAGGGTCCCAGGGGAGCACTGAAGCTTTCTTT
NA | TRBJ2-3 | TRBV14 | TRBD1 | CASSQDWTGADTQYF | TGTGCCAGCAGCCAAGATTGGACAGGGGCAGATACGCAGTATTTT
few | TRBJ1-4 | TRBV28 | NA | CASRRQGEKLFF | TGTGCCAGCAGGCGGCAGGGAGAAAAACTGTTTTTT
NA | TRBJ2-5 | TRBV4-2 | TRBD2 | CASSQPGGRETQYF | TGTGCCAGCAGCCAACCGGGGGGGCGGGAGACCCAGTACTTC
NA | TRBJ2-5 | TRBV5-4 | NA | CASSLDRVQETQYF | TGTGCCAGCAGCTTGGACAGGGTCCAAGAGACCCAGTACTTC
NA | TRBJ1-1 | TRBV18 | NA | CASSGGRSPMNTEAFF | TGTGCCAGCTCAGGAGGGAGGTCTCCCATGAACACTGAAGCTTTCTTT